This record looks at one T cell receptor (beta chain) sequence and its context. Which antigen it targets is not known. No clone much larger than this one lies a single base away; base qualities are absent. CDR1 MNHNY and CDR2 SVGAGI were looked up in the germline V gene (reference sequence). The CDR3 contains 16 residues, cysteine and phenylalanine counted. Only CDR3 DNA remains: 48 bases, in frame from the first base. From V the trimming removes 6 bases and from J it removes 10 bases, while the gene matches leave 11 bases of the junction unaccounted for. This sample is drawn from a study of PD-L1 blockade in urothelial cancer (dated by TCRdb to about 2017). About the study as a whole: Every patient began therapy in 2014 and was given atezolizumab 1,200 mg intravenously every 3 weeks. About 90% of the roughly 29 patients were identified as males with urothelial cancer of bladder origin, and a prior smoking history was reported by 18 of 29 patients. Durable clinical benefit was defined as progression-free survival longer than 6 months, and TCR features were also tested against progression-free and overall survival. In the same patients who had TCR sequencing, pretreatment tumors also underwent whole exome sequencing and RNA sequencing. Nine patients reached durable clinical benefit, while some 20 patients did not. Blood samples yielded a median of roughly 140,000 T cells and roughly 83,000 unique TCRs, with median clonality roughly 0.084. The study was an exploratory multi-omic analysis of somatic, immune and clinical correlates of response to PD-L1 blockade with atezolizumab in urothelial cancer. Twenty-nine patients had pretreatment blood TCR-seq, some 25 had at least one posttreatment blood collection, and some 25 had tumor TCR-seq. Patients had an ECOG performance status of 0 or 1 and had received between 0 and 3 prior chemotherapy regimens. Pretreatment tumor samples, along with matched peripheral blood collected serially before and after atezolizumab treatment, underwent TCR sequencing. Blood samples were analyzed 3 weeks after the start of treatment (second dose) and 6 weeks after the start of treatment. General findings and caveats noted by the study authors: Because of the small sample size (n of about 30) and the many exploratory analyses performed, the results are intended to be regarded as hypothesis-generating. Among patients with durable benefit, tumor-associated TCR clones showed greater expansion in peripheral blood 3 weeks after treatment started (n = 22, p = 0.022). A pretreatment peripheral blood TCR clonality below the median was linked to improved progression-free and overall survival.

Each PCR received spiked-in synthetic TCR analog templates so that absolute template abundance could be estimated from read counts. The immunoSEQ assay used bias-controlled V and J gene primers to amplify TCRbeta CDR3 regions from genomic DNA. Sequencing of rearranged TCRbeta segments was done at approximately 20X coverage. The paper's processing steps were these. Sequencing errors were corrected by clustering, and CDR3s were annotated against IMGT so that V, D and J genes could be assigned. Downstream analyses used only productive TCRbeta rearrangements, leaving out any out-of-frame or stop-codon sequences. Clonality was computed as one minus Shannon entropy normalized by the log of the number of unique productive sequences. Clones differing between time points or between blood and tumor were identified using Fisher's exact test with Benjamini-Hochberg correction, with an adjusted p below 0.01 applied as the threshold. Held by TCRdb, this immuneACCESS table contains in-frame sequences only and omits some clones. Under half of the omission traces to an unresolved V gene where checked; the cause of the rest is unknown. That table is the source of V, J and clone size, and D and trimming were worked out from the DNA. In all, the sample holds 70,000 to 75,000 clones, and approximately 81% of those were seen once. The ten largest clones capture approximately 5% of the sample.

The cohort included 25 to 30 patients with locally advanced or metastatic urothelial carcinoma who were treated at Memorial Sloan Kettering on a trial protocol. Peripheral blood mononuclear cells were collected pretreatment and during treatment, at between 1 and 8 total time points per patient. The Qiagen DNeasy Blood extraction kit was used to purify genomic DNA from total PBMCs and from tumor samples. PBMCs were collected pretreatment and during treatment and were isolated and stored as previously described. The source of this sequence is a man between 65 and 79 years old with urothelial cancer. The sample was PBMCs, taken around atezolizumab (anti-PD-L1) treatment. The rearrangement joined TRBV6-6 to TRBJ2-1; TRBD2 matches 14 bases in the middle. The encoded CDR3 is CASRSRGLAGVEEQFF. The bases are TGTGCCAGCAGGTCACGGGGACTAGCGGGAGTTGAAGAGCAGTTCTTC.